A selection of T cell receptor beta chains follows, all from one sample in a study of T cell repertoires in ileal Crohn's disease. The method was immunoSEQ multiplex PCR; TCRdb's version includes in-frame clones alone and lacks a portion of them. The sample has 15,000 or so clones, over 80% seen once; the top ten hold 10% to 13%. The material sequenced was ileal tissue. These receptors originate from an adult with Crohn's disease. Both conserved end residues are part of each CDR3. Each record gives: J gene, clone size, V gene, D gene, CDR3 length, CDR3 protein, CDR3 DNA. A D gene is named only where the DNA matches it firmly. Clone size, where shown, is once, few, many, or a class for clones that have expanded.

J gene: TRBJ1-4; clone size: NA; V gene: TRBV9; D gene: TRBD1; CDR3 length: 15; CDR3 protein: CASSARQGNSEKLFF; CDR3 DNA: TGTGCCAGCAGCGCCCGACAGGGTAATTCTGAAAAACTGTTTTTT
J gene: TRBJ2-3; clone size: NA; V gene: TRBV7-2; D gene: NA; CDR3 length: 16; CDR3 protein: CASSLGVDSLADTQYF; CDR3 DNA: TGTGCCAGCAGCTTAGGTGTGGACTCCTTAGCCGATACGCAGTATTTT
J gene: TRBJ2-3; clone size: once; V gene: TRBV6-5; D gene: NA; CDR3 length: 13; CDR3 protein: CASSPLGSDTQYF; CDR3 DNA: TGTGCCAGCAGTCCGCTCGGGTCAGATACGCAGTATTTT
J gene: TRBJ1-1; clone size: NA; V gene: TRBV5-1; D gene: NA; CDR3 length: 17; CDR3 protein: CASSLVSGEGGDTEAFF; CDR3 DNA: TGCGCCAGCAGCTTGGTCTCTGGGGAGGGAGGGGACACTGAAGCTTTCTTT
J gene: TRBJ2-7; clone size: NA; V gene: TRBV19; D gene: TRBD1; CDR3 length: 14; CDR3 protein: CASSMGQGINEQYF; CDR3 DNA: TGTGCCAGTAGTATGGGACAGGGGATCAACGAGCAGTACTTC
J gene: TRBJ1-2; clone size: NA; V gene: TRBV30; D gene: TRBD1; CDR3 length: 14; CDR3 protein: CAWSKTGANYGYTF; CDR3 DNA: TGTGCCTGGAGCAAGACAGGGGCCAACTATGGCTACACCTTC
J gene: TRBJ2-7; clone size: NA; V gene: TRBV2; D gene: TRBD1; CDR3 length: 14; CDR3 protein: CASSQGQGAYEQYF; CDR3 DNA: TGTGCCAGCAGTCAGGGACAGGGGGCCTACGAGCAGTACTTC
J gene: TRBJ2-1; clone size: NA; V gene: TRBV5-5; D gene: TRBD1; CDR3 length: 15; CDR3 protein: CASSWTGPTYNEQFF; CDR3 DNA: TGTGCCAGCAGCTGGACAGGCCCTACCTACAATGAGCAGTTCTTC
J gene: TRBJ1-1; clone size: NA; V gene: TRBV6-6; D gene: NA; CDR3 length: 13; CDR3 protein: CASSYNRDTEAFF; CDR3 DNA: TGTGCCAGCAGTTATAACAGGGACACTGAAGCTTTCTTT
J gene: TRBJ1-1; clone size: NA; V gene: TRBV5-1; D gene: TRBD1; CDR3 length: 14; CDR3 protein: CASSVQGRNTEAFF; CDR3 DNA: TGCGCCAGCAGCGTACAGGGGAGGAACACTGAAGCTTTCTTT
J gene: TRBJ1-4; clone size: NA; V gene: TRBV27; D gene: NA; CDR3 length: 16; CDR3 protein: CASSPRVQGTFEKLFF; CDR3 DNA: TGTGCCAGCAGTCCGCGAGTACAGGGTACGTTTGAAAAACTGTTTTTT
J gene: TRBJ1-2; clone size: NA; V gene: TRBV5-1; D gene: NA; CDR3 length: 14; CDR3 protein: CASSSGSYSPGYTF; CDR3 DNA: TGCGCCAGCTCGTCGGGTTCTTATAGCCCCGGCTACACCTTC
J gene: TRBJ1-1; clone size: NA; V gene: TRBV7-2; D gene: TRBD1; CDR3 length: 13; CDR3 protein: CASSLNRGPEAFF; CDR3 DNA: TGTGCCAGCAGCTTAAACAGGGGGCCTGAAGCTTTCTTT
J gene: TRBJ2-3; clone size: few; V gene: TRBV30; D gene: TRBD2; CDR3 length: 16; CDR3 protein: CAWSVPLAGYTDTQYF; CDR3 DNA: TGTGCCTGGAGTGTACCCCTAGCGGGATACACAGATACGCAGTATTTT
J gene: TRBJ1-2; clone size: few; V gene: TRBV11-2; D gene: TRBD1; CDR3 length: 14; CDR3 protein: CASSPTSGTAGYTF; CDR3 DNA: TGTGCCAGCAGCCCAACTTCCGGGACAGCTGGCTACACCTTC
J gene: TRBJ1-3; clone size: NA; V gene: TRBV6-5; D gene: NA; CDR3 length: 13; CDR3 protein: CASSEQGGNTIYF; CDR3 DNA: TGTGCCAGCAGTGAACAGGGAGGAAACACCATATATTTT
J gene: TRBJ2-7; clone size: NA; V gene: TRBV11-2; D gene: NA; CDR3 length: 17; CDR3 protein: CASSLLIGYLSSYEQYF; CDR3 DNA: TGTGCCAGCAGCTTACTTATCGGTTACTTAAGCTCCTACGAGCAGTACTTC
J gene: TRBJ1-3; clone size: NA; V gene: TRBV4-1; D gene: NA; CDR3 length: 16; CDR3 protein: CAGSQEPGQRGNTIYF; CDR3 DNA: TGCGCCGGCAGCCAAGAACCCGGACAGAGGGGAAACACCATATATTTT
J gene: TRBJ2-1; clone size: NA; V gene: TRBV5-4; D gene: TRBD1; CDR3 length: 15; CDR3 protein: CASSWAGTGYNEQFF; CDR3 DNA: TGTGCCAGCAGCTGGGCCGGGACAGGGTACAATGAGCAGTTCTTC
J gene: TRBJ1-3; clone size: NA; V gene: TRBV4-3; D gene: NA; CDR3 length: 16; CDR3 protein: CVSSQVWQDSGNTIYF; CDR3 DNA: TGCGTCAGCAGCCAAGTGTGGCAGGACTCTGGAAACACCATATATTTT
J gene: TRBJ2-5; clone size: NA; V gene: TRBV7-9; D gene: TRBD2; CDR3 length: 17; CDR3 protein: CASQDASPAGGRATQYF; CDR3 DNA: TGTGCCAGCCAAGACGCTTCCCCGGCGGGGGGGCGCGCGACCCAGTACTTC
J gene: TRBJ1-2; clone size: NA; V gene: TRBV6-5; D gene: NA; CDR3 length: 14; CDR3 protein: CASSLQGGSYGYTF; CDR3 DNA: TGTGCCAGCAGTTTACAGGGAGGGAGCTATGGCTACACCTTC
J gene: TRBJ2-1; clone size: NA; V gene: TRBV30; D gene: TRBD1; CDR3 length: 14; CDR3 protein: CAWNTGTGGNEQFF; CDR3 DNA: TGTGCCTGGAACACCGGGACAGGGGGCAATGAGCAGTTCTTC
J gene: TRBJ1-2; clone size: few; V gene: TRBV5-5; D gene: NA; CDR3 length: 14; CDR3 protein: CASSGQRPLGGYTF; CDR3 DNA: TGTGCCAGCAGCGGACAGCGTCCATTGGGTGGCTACACCTTC
J gene: TRBJ1-4; clone size: few; V gene: TRBV7-9; D gene: NA; CDR3 length: 13; CDR3 protein: CASSLDPGEKLFF; CDR3 DNA: TGTGCCAGCAGCCTCGACCCGGGTGAAAAACTGTTTTTT
J gene: TRBJ1-2; clone size: once; V gene: TRBV2; D gene: TRBD1; CDR3 length: 16; CDR3 protein: CASSGLGQGLYYGYTF; CDR3 DNA: TGTGCCAGCAGTGGCCTGGGACAGGGACTGTACTATGGCTACACCTTC
J gene: TRBJ2-7; clone size: NA; V gene: TRBV19; D gene: NA; CDR3 length: 12; CDR3 protein: CASCDNSYEQYF; CDR3 DNA: TGTGCCAGTTGTGACAACTCCTACGAGCAGTACTTC
J gene: TRBJ2-1; clone size: NA; V gene: TRBV5-4; D gene: TRBD2; CDR3 length: 17; CDR3 protein: CASSFTGGGGDYNEQFF; CDR3 DNA: TGTGCCAGCAGCTTTACTGGGGGCGGGGGGGACTACAATGAGCAGTTCTTC
J gene: TRBJ1-5; clone size: once; V gene: TRBV27; D gene: NA; CDR3 length: 15; CDR3 protein: CASSLSRVSNQPQHF; CDR3 DNA: TGTGCCAGCAGTTTAAGCAGGGTAAGCAATCAGCCCCAGCATTTT
J gene: TRBJ2-3; clone size: NA; V gene: TRBV6-6; D gene: TRBD2; CDR3 length: 16; CDR3 protein: CASSPLTSGGADTQYF; CDR3 DNA: TGTGCCAGCAGTCCCTTGACTAGCGGGGGGGCCGATACGCAGTATTTT
J gene: TRBJ2-1; clone size: NA; V gene: TRBV19; D gene: NA; CDR3 length: 13; CDR3 protein: CASSNSGANEQFF; CDR3 DNA: TGTGCCAGTAGTAATTCAGGGGCGAATGAGCAGTTCTTC
J gene: TRBJ2-3; clone size: NA; V gene: TRBV6-6; D gene: TRBD2; CDR3 length: 14; CDR3 protein: CAGSGGAGGDTQYF; CDR3 DNA: TGTGCCGGCAGCGGGGGGGCCGGGGGAGATACGCAGTATTTT
J gene: TRBJ2-2; clone size: NA; V gene: TRBV14; D gene: TRBD1; CDR3 length: 15; CDR3 protein: CASSQGFTGVGELFF; CDR3 DNA: TGTGCCAGCAGCCAAGGATTCACAGGGGTCGGGGAGCTGTTTTTT
J gene: TRBJ2-2; clone size: NA; V gene: TRBV5-1; D gene: NA; CDR3 length: 14; CDR3 protein: CASTSAANTGELFF; CDR3 DNA: TGCGCCAGCACCAGCGCCGCGAACACCGGGGAGCTGTTTTTT
J gene: TRBJ1-6; clone size: NA; V gene: TRBV18; D gene: TRBD1; CDR3 length: 14; CDR3 protein: CASSPDRVASPLHF; CDR3 DNA: TGTGCCAGCTCGCCCGACAGGGTTGCTTCACCCCTCCACTTT
J gene: TRBJ1-2; clone size: NA; V gene: TRBV11-2; D gene: TRBD1; CDR3 length: 15; CDR3 protein: CASSRGWGQGHGYTF; CDR3 DNA: TGTGCCAGCAGCCGGGGATGGGGACAGGGCCATGGCTACACCTTC
J gene: TRBJ2-4; clone size: NA; V gene: TRBV19; D gene: NA; CDR3 length: 14; CDR3 protein: CASSILLETSPQYF; CDR3 DNA: TGTGCCAGTAGTATCCTTTTGGAGACTAGTCCTCAGTACTTC
J gene: TRBJ2-3; clone size: once; V gene: TRBV9; D gene: NA; CDR3 length: 15; CDR3 protein: CASSARWEGTDTQYF; CDR3 DNA: TGTGCCAGCAGCGCGCGATGGGAGGGCACAGATACGCAGTATTTT
J gene: TRBJ2-6; clone size: NA; V gene: TRBV18; D gene: TRBD1; CDR3 length: 16; CDR3 protein: CASSPRNRDSTNVLTF; CDR3 DNA: TGTGCCAGCTCACCGCGTAACCGGGACAGCACCAACGTCCTGACTTTC
J gene: TRBJ2-7; clone size: NA; V gene: TRBV30; D gene: TRBD1; CDR3 length: 13; CDR3 protein: CAWSVDRAYEQYF; CDR3 DNA: TGTGCCTGGAGTGTTGACAGGGCCTACGAGCAGTACTTC
J gene: TRBJ2-7; clone size: NA; V gene: TRBV5-1; D gene: NA; CDR3 length: 14; CDR3 protein: CASSPRSQGGEQYF; CDR3 DNA: TGCGCCAGCAGCCCCCGGTCGCAGGGTGGGGAGCAGTACTTC
J gene: TRBJ1-2; clone size: NA; V gene: TRBV5-1; D gene: NA; CDR3 length: 14; CDR3 protein: CASSLGDRNYGYTF; CDR3 DNA: TGCGCCAGCAGCTTGGGTGACAGAAACTATGGCTACACCTTC
J gene: TRBJ2-3; clone size: once; V gene: TRBV7-2; D gene: NA; CDR3 length: 14; CDR3 protein: CASSLVSGTDTQYF; CDR3 DNA: TGTGCCAGCAGCTTAGTTTCAGGAACAGATACGCAGTATTTT
J gene: TRBJ2-2; clone size: NA; V gene: TRBV6-1; D gene: NA; CDR3 length: 14; CDR3 protein: CATQAGPNTGELFF; CDR3 DNA: TGTGCCACCCAGGCGGGACCGAACACCGGGGAGCTGTTTTTT
J gene: TRBJ1-1; clone size: NA; V gene: TRBV27; D gene: NA; CDR3 length: 14; CDR3 protein: CASSLLGVRTEAFF; CDR3 DNA: TGTGCCAGCAGTTTACTAGGGGTGAGGACTGAAGCTTTCTTT
J gene: TRBJ2-3; clone size: NA; V gene: TRBV7-2; D gene: NA; CDR3 length: 16; CDR3 protein: CASSPQAGDPTDTQYF; CDR3 DNA: TGTGCCAGCAGCCCCCAGGCAGGGGATCCGACAGATACGCAGTATTTT